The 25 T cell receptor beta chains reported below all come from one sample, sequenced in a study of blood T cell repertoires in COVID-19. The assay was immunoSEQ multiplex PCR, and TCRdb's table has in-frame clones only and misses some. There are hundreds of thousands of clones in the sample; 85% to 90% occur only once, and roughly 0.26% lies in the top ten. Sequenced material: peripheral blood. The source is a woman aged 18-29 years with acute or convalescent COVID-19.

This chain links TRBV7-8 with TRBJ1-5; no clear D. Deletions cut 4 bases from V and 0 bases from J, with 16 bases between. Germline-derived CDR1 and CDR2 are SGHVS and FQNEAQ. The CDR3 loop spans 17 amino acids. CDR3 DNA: TGTGCCAGCAGCTCCTGGGTTATCGCGGATAGCAATCAGCCCCAGCATTTT. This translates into CASSSWVIADSNQPQHF.

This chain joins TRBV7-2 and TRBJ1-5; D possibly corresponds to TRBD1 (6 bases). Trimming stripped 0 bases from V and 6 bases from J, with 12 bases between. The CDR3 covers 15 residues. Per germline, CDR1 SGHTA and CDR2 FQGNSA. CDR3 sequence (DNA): TGTGCCAGCAGCTTAGCACAGGGATTCGGTCAGCCCCAGCATTTT. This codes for CASSLAQGFGQPQHF.

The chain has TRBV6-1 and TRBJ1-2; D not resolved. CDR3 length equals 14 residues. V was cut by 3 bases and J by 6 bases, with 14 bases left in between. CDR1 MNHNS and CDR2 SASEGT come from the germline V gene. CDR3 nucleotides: TGTGCCAGCAGTGATAGGTGGGGAGAGGATGGCTACACCTTC. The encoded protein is CASSDRWGEDGYTF.

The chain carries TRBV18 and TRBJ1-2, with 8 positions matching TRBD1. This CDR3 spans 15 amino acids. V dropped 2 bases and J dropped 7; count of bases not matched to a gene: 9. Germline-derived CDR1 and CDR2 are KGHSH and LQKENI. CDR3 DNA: TGTGCCAGCTCACCATCTGCGCAGGGGGCTTTTGGCTACACCTTC. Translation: CASSPSAQGAFGYTF.

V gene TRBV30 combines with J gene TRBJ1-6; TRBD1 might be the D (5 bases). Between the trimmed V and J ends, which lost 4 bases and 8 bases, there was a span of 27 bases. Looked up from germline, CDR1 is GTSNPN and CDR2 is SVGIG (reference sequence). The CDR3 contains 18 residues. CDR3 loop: CAWTLCGRVFLKDSPLHF. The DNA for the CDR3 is TGTGCCTGGACCCTCTGCGGCAGGGTCTTCTTGAAGGATTCACCCCTCCACTTT.

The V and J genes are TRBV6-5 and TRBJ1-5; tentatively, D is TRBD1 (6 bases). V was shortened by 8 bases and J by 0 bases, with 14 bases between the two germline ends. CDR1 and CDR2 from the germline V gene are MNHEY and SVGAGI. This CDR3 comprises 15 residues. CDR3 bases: TGTGCCAGCGGAGAGGACAGCTTTAGCAATCAGCCCCAGCATTTT. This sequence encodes CASGEDSFSNQPQHF.

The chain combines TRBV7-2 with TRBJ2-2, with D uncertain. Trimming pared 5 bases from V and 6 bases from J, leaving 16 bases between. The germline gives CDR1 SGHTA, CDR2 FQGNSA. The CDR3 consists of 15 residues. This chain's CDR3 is CASSNPTGFSGELFF. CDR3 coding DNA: TGTGCCAGCAGCAACCCTACGGGTTTTTCCGGGGAGCTGTTTTTT. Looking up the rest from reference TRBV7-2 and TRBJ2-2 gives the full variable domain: GAGVSQSPSNKVTEKGKDVELRCDPISGHTALYWYRQSLGQGLEFLIYFQGNSAPDKSGLPSDRFSAERTGGSVSTLTIQRTQQEDSAVYLCASSNPTGFSGELFFGEGSRLTVL.

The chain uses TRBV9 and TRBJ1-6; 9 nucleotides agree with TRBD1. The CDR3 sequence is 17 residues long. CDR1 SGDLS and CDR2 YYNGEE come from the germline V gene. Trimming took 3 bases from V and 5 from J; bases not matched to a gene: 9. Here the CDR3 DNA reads TGTGCCAGCAGCGCTCCGGGACAGGGTAGCAATAATTCACCCCTCCACTTT. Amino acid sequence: CASSAPGQGSNNSPLHF. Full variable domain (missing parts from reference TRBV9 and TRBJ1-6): DSGVTQTPKHLITATGQRVTLRCSPRSGDLSVYWYQQSLDQGLQFLIQYYNGEERAKGNILERFSAQQFPDLHSELNLSSLELGDSALYFCASSAPGQGSNNSPLHFGNGTRLTVT.

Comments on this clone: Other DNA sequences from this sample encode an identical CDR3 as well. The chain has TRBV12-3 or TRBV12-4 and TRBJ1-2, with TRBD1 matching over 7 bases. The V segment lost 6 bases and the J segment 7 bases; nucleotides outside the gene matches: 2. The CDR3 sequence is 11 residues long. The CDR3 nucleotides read TGTGCCAGCAGCCCAGGGGGTGGCTACACCTTC. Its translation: CASSPGGGYTF.

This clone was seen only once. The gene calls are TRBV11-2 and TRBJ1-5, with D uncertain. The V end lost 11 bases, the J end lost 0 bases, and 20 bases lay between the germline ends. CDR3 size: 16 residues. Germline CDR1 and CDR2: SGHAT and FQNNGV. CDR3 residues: CAGHNPGRNSNQPQHF. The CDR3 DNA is TGTGCCGGCCACAACCCGGGTAGAAATAGCAATCAGCCCCAGCATTTT. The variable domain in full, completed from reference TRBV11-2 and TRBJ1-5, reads EAGVAQSPRYKIIEKRQSVAFWCNPISGHATLYWYQQILGQGPKLLIQFQNNGVVDDSQLPKDRFSAERLKGVDSTLKIQPAKLEDSAVYLCAGHNPGRNSNQPQHFGDGTRLSIL.

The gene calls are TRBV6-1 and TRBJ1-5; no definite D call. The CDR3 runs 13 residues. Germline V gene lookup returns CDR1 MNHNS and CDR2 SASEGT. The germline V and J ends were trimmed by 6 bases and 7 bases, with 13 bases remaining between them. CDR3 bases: TGTGCCAGCAGAAACGACCGGGAACAGCCCCAGCATTTT. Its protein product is CASRNDREQPQHF.

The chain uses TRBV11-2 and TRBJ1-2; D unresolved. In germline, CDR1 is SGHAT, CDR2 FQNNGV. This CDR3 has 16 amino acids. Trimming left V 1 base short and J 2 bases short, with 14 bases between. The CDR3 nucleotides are TGTGCCAGCAGCTTAGTGGCGGGTTCGGGGAACTATGGCTACACCTTC. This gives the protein CASSLVAGSGNYGYTF.

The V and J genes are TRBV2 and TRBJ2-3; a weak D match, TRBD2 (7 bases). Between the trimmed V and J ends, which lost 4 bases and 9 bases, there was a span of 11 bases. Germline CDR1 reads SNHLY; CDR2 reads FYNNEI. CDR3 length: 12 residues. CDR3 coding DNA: TGTGCCAGCAGTGTAAGGGGGGGGACGCAGTATTTT. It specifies CASSVRGGTQYF.

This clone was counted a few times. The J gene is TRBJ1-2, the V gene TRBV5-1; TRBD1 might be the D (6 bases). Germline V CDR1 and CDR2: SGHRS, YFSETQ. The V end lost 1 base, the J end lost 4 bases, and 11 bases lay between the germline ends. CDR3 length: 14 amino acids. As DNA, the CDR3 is TGCGCCAGCAGCTTGTTGACAGGATCCTATGGCTACACCTTC. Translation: CASSLLTGSYGYTF.

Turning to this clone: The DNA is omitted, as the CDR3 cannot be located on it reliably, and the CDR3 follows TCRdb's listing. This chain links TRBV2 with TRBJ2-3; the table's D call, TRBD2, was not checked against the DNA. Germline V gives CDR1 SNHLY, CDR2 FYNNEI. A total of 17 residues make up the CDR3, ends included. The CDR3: CASRISGGLPTQIRSIF.

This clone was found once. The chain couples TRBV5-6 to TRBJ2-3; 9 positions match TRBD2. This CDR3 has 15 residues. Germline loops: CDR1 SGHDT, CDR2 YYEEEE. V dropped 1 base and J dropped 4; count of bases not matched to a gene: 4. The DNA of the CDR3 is TGTGCCAGCAGCTTGTGGCGGGGGGGTTCAGATACGCAGTATTTT. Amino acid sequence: CASSLWRGGSDTQYF. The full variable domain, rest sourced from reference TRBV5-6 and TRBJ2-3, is DAGVTQSPTHLIKTRGQQVTLRCSPKSGHDTVSWYQQALGQGPQFIFQYYEEEERQRGNFPDRFSGHQFPNYSSELNVNALLLGDSALYLCASSLWRGGSDTQYFGPGTRLTVL.

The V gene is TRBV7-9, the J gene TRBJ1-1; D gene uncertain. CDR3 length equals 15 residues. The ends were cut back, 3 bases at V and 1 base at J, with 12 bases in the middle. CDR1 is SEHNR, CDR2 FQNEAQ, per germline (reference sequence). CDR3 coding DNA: TGTGCCAGCAGCTTCGATCCAGTTCAGAACACTGAAGCTTTCTTT. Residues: CASSFDPVQNTEAFF. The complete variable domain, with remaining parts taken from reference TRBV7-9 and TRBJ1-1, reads DTGVSQNPRHKITKRGQNVTFRCDPISEHNRLYWYRQTLGQGPEFLTYFQNEAQLEKSRLLSDRFSAERPKGSFSTLEIQRTEQGDSAMYLCASSFDPVQNTEAFFGQGTRLTVV.

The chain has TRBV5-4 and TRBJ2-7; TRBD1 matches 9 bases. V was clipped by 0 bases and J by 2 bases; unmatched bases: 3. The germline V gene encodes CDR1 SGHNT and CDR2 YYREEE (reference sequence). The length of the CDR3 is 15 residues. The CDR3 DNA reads TGTGCCAGCAGCTTGGAGGACAGGGGAGCCTACGAGCAGTACTTC. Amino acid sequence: CASSLEDRGAYEQYF.

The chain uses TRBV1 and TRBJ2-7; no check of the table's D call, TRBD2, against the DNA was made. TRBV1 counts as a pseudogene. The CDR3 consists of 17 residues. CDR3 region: CTSSQRVAGGCSYEQYF. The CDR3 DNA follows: TGCACCAGCAGCCAACGAGTGGCGGGGGGGTGCTCCTACGAGCAGTACTTC.

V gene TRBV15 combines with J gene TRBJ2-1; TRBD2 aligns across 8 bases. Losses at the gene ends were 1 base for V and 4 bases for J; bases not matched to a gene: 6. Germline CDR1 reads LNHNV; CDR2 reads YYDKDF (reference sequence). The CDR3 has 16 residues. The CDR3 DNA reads TGTGCCACCAGCAGAGGCGGGCGGGGGGCTTACAATGAGCAGTTCTTC. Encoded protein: CATSRGGRGAYNEQFF. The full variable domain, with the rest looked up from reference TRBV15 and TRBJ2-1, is DAMVIQNPRYQVTQFGKPVTLSCSQTLNHNVMYWYQQKSSQAPKLLFHYYDKDFNNEADTPDNFQSRRPNTSFCFLDIRSPGLGDTAMYLCATSRGGRGAYNEQFFGPGTRLTVL.

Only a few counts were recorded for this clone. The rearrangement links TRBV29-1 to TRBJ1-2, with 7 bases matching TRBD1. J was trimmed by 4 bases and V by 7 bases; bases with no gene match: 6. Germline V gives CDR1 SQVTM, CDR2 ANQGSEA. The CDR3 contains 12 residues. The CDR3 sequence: CSGSTGVYGYTF. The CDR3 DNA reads TGCAGCGGTTCCACAGGGGTCTATGGCTACACCTTC.

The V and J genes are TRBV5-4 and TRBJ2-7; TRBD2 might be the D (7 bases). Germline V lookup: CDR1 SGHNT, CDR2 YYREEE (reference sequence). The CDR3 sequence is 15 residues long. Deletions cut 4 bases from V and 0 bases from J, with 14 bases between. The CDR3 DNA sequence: TGTGCCAGCAGCCCCGGGGGGCCCGCCTCCTACGAGCAGTACTTC. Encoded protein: CASSPGGPASYEQYF.

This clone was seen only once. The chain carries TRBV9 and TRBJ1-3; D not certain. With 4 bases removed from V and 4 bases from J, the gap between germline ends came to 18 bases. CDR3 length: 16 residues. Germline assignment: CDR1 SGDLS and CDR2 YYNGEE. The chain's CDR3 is CASSREPLGSGNTIYF. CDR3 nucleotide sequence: TGTGCCAGCAGCCGGGAGCCTCTCGGGTCGGGAAACACCATATATTTT.

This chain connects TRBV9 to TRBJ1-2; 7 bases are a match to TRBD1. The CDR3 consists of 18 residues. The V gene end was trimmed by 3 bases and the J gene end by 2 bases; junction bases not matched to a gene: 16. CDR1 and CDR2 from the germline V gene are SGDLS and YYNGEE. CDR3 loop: CASSASLRDSNPNYGYTF. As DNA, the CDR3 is TGTGCCAGCAGCGCCTCCCTCCGGGACAGCAACCCGAACTATGGCTACACCTTC.

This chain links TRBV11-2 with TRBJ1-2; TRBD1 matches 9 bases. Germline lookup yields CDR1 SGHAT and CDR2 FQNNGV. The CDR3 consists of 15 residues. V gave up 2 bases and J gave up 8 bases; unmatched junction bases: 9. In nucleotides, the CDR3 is TGTGCCAGCAGCTTAAATACAGGGGGCGCGAGGGGCTACACCTTC. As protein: CASSLNTGGARGYTF.